This TCR beta chain was found in a study of blood T cell repertoires in COVID-19. Study information: Material from acute and convalescent COVID-19 was sourced from the United States, Italy and Spain. Sources were T cells, B-cell-depleted T cells, or PBMCs; the material itself was cDNA or gDNA.

Authors' methods: Estimation of nucleated cell counts was performed using reference gene primer amplification. The assay was immunoSEQ multiplex PCR, and TCRdb's table has in-frame clones only and misses some. The V and J calls and the clone size are those of that table, but D and trimming were determined from the DNA. The sample yields tens of thousands of clones, roughly 83% seen once. This CDR3 is 14 amino acids long. Trimming took 1 base from V and 2 from J, leaving 8 bases between them. CDR1 is SNHLY and CDR2 is FYNNEI in the germline V gene. The chain recombines TRBV2 with TRBJ1-1; possibly TRBD1 for D (5 bases). The sample taken for sequencing was peripheral blood. The TCR comes from a man aged 50 or older with active COVID-19. In DNA form, the CDR3 reads TGTGCCAGCAGTGAAGTGACAGTTAACACTGAAGCTTTCTTT. This translates into CASSEVTVNTEAFF.